These T cell receptor beta chains were read from a single sample in a study of CD4 T cell repertoires in COVID-19. Profiling relied on immunoSEQ multiplex PCR, and the TCRdb table lists in-frame clones only, not all of them. Of tens of thousands of clones in the sample, about nine tenths were seen once. The sequencing here drew on central memory CD4+ T cells from blood, taken before the COVID-19 pandemic. These receptor sequences come from a human donor who had COVID-19. Each CDR3 is given with its conserved first and last residue. A D gene is named only where the DNA matches it firmly. Clone size appears in some rows only: once, few, many, or a class for an expanded clone.

j_call: TRBJ2-7
clone_size: .
d_call: .
v_call: TRBV18
cdr3_aa: CASSPALGPYEQYF
cdr3_nt: TGTGCCAGCTCACCAGCCTTGGGGCCCTACGAGCAGTACTTC

j_call: TRBJ1-3
clone_size: few
d_call: .
v_call: TRBV27
cdr3_aa: CASSLHSGNTIYF
cdr3_nt: TGTGCCAGCAGTTTACACTCTGGAAACACCATATATTTT

j_call: TRBJ2-3
clone_size: .
d_call: TRBD1
v_call: TRBV4-1
cdr3_aa: CASSLVTGADTQYF
cdr3_nt: TGCGCCAGCAGCCTCGTTACAGGGGCAGATACGCAGTATTTT

j_call: TRBJ1-1
clone_size: .
d_call: TRBD1
v_call: TRBV5-1
cdr3_aa: CASSFNRGDTEAFF
cdr3_nt: TGCGCCAGCAGCTTTAACAGGGGTGACACTGAAGCTTTCTTT

j_call: TRBJ1-1
clone_size: .
d_call: .
v_call: TRBV7-2
cdr3_aa: CASSFVMNTEAFF
cdr3_nt: TGTGCCAGCAGCTTCGTAATGAACACTGAAGCTTTCTTT

j_call: TRBJ1-2
clone_size: .
d_call: TRBD1
v_call: TRBV5-6
cdr3_aa: CASSPGQTYGYTF
cdr3_nt: TGTGCCAGCAGCCCGGGACAGACCTATGGCTACACCTTC

j_call: TRBJ2-7
clone_size: .
d_call: .
v_call: TRBV7-2
cdr3_aa: CASSLWTRVYEQYF
cdr3_nt: TGTGCCAGCAGCTTATGGACAAGAGTCTACGAGCAGTACTTC

j_call: TRBJ2-3
clone_size: .
d_call: TRBD2
v_call: TRBV4-1
cdr3_aa: CASSQDVPGGGRTDTQYF
cdr3_nt: TGCGCCAGCAGCCAAGATGTCCCGGGAGGGGGTCGCACAGATACGCAGTATTTT

j_call: TRBJ2-1
clone_size: .
d_call: .
v_call: TRBV11-3
cdr3_aa: CASSQSRENYNEQFF
cdr3_nt: TGTGCCAGCAGCCAAAGTCGGGAGAATTACAATGAGCAGTTCTTC

j_call: TRBJ2-7
clone_size: few
d_call: TRBD2
v_call: TRBV9
cdr3_aa: CASRERGTGEQYF
cdr3_nt: TGTGCCAGCAGGGAGCGGGGGACGGGGGAGCAGTACTTC

j_call: TRBJ2-7
clone_size: .
d_call: .
v_call: TRBV5-6
cdr3_aa: CASSSLGAGQIYEQYF
cdr3_nt: TGTGCCAGCAGCTCGTTGGGGGCGGGTCAGATCTACGAGCAGTACTTC

j_call: TRBJ2-3
clone_size: .
d_call: .
v_call: TRBV5-1
cdr3_aa: CASSFMEGWGTQYF
cdr3_nt: TGCGCCAGCAGCTTTATGGAGGGGTGGGGTACGCAGTATTTT

j_call: TRBJ2-7
clone_size: .
d_call: TRBD1
v_call: TRBV30
cdr3_aa: CAWTQGTGGTYEQYF
cdr3_nt: TGTGCCTGGACCCAGGGGACAGGGGGCACCTACGAGCAGTACTTC

j_call: TRBJ1-1
clone_size: once
d_call: TRBD1
v_call: TRBV25-1
cdr3_aa: CASSGRTGGLWTEAFF
cdr3_nt: TGTGCCAGCAGTGGACGGACAGGGGGCCTCTGGACTGAAGCTTTCTTT

j_call: TRBJ1-3
clone_size: few
d_call: .
v_call: TRBV5-1
cdr3_aa: CASSLERPGGNTIYF
cdr3_nt: TGCGCCAGCAGCTTGGAGCGTCCCGGTGGAAACACCATATATTTT

j_call: TRBJ1-1
clone_size: .
d_call: TRBD1
v_call: TRBV5-1
cdr3_aa: CASSLAGTGTNTEAFF
cdr3_nt: TGCGCCAGCAGCTTGGCCGGGACAGGAACGAACACTGAAGCTTTCTTT

j_call: TRBJ2-1
clone_size: .
d_call: TRBD2
v_call: TRBV19
cdr3_aa: CASSRGTSGRGTYNEQFF
cdr3_nt: TGTGCCAGTAGCCGAGGGACTAGCGGGAGGGGTACCTACAATGAGCAGTTCTTC

j_call: TRBJ2-7
clone_size: .
d_call: .
v_call: TRBV5-6
cdr3_aa: CASSLTSPYEQYF
cdr3_nt: TGTGCCAGCAGCCTCACTAGCCCCTACGAGCAGTACTTC

j_call: TRBJ2-4
clone_size: .
d_call: TRBD2
v_call: TRBV29-1
cdr3_aa: CSVVETSGVSYIQYF
cdr3_nt: TGCAGCGTTGTGGAGACTAGCGGGGTCTCGTACATTCAGTACTTC

j_call: TRBJ2-3
clone_size: .
d_call: .
v_call: TRBV6-1
cdr3_aa: CASSKNIAAEINF
cdr3_nt: TGTGCCAGCAGCAAGAATATAGCGGCCGAGATCAATTTT

j_call: TRBJ2-5
clone_size: .
d_call: TRBD1
v_call: TRBV10-3
cdr3_aa: CAISVGTGALETQYF
cdr3_nt: TGTGCCATCAGTGTGGGGACAGGGGCCCTAGAGACCCAGTACTTC

j_call: TRBJ2-7
clone_size: few
d_call: TRBD1
v_call: TRBV2
cdr3_aa: CASSVDRGADEQYF
cdr3_nt: TGTGCCAGCAGTGTTGACAGGGGGGCTGACGAGCAGTACTTC

j_call: TRBJ2-3
clone_size: .
d_call: .
v_call: TRBV30
cdr3_aa: CAWSPGADTQYF
cdr3_nt: TGTGCCTGGAGTCCAGGGGCAGATACGCAGTATTTT

j_call: TRBJ2-7
clone_size: .
d_call: .
v_call: TRBV7-9
cdr3_aa: CASSFEAFMTGPEQYF
cdr3_nt: TGTGCCAGCAGCTTCGAAGCCTTCATGACAGGACCAGAGCAGTACTTC